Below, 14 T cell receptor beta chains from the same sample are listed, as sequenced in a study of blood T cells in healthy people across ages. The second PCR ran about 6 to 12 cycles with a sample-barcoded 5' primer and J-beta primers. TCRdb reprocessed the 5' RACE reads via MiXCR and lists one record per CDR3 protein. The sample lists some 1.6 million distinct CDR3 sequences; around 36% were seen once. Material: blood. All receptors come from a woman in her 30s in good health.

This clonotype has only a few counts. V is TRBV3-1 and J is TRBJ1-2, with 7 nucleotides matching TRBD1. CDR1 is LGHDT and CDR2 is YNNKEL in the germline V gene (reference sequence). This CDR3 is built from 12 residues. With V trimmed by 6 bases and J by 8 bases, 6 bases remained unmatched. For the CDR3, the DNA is TGTGCCAGCAGTCACAGGGGAGGCGGCTACACCTTC. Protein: CASSHRGGGYTF. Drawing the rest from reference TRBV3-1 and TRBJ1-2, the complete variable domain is DTAVSQTPKYLVTQMGNDKSIKCEQNLGHDTMYWYKQDSKKFLKIMFSYNNKELIINETVPNRFSPKSPDKAHLNLHINSLELGDSAVYFCASSHRGGGYTFGSGTRLTVV.

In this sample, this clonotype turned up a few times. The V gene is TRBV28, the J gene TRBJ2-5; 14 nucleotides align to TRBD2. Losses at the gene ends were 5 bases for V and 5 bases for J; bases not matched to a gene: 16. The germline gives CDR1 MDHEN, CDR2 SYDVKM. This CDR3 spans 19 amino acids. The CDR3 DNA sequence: TGTGCCAGCAGTCGAACCGGGACTAGCGGGAGACGGTCTAGGGAGACCCAGTACTTC. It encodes CASSRTGTSGRRSRETQYF.

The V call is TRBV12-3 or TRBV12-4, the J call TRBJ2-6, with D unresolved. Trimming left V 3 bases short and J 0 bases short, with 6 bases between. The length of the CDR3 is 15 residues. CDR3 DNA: TGTGCCAGCAGTTTCGTACCCTCTGGGGCCAACGTCCTGACTTTC. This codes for CASSFVPSGANVLTF.

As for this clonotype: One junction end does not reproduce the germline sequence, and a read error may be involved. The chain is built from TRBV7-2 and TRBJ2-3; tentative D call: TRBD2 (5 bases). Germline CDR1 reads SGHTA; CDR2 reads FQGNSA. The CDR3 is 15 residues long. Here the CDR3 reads CASSLGLAGTNTQYF. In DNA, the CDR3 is TGTGCCAGCAGCCTCGGACTGGCAGGCACAAATACGCAGTATTTT.

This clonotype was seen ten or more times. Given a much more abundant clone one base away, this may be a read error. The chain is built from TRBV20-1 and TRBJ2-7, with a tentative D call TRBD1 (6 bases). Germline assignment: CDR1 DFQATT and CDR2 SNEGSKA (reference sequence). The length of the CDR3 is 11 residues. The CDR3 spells CRANRDYEQYF. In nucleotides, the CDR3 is TGCAGGGCTAACAGGGACTACGAGCAGTACTTC.

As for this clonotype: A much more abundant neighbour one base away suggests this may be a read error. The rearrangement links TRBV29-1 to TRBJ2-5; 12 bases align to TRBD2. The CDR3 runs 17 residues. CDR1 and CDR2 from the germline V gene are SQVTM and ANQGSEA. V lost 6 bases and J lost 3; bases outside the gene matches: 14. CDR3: CSVMRPGLAGYKETQYF. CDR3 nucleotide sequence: TGCAGCGTCATGCGTCCGGGACTAGCGGGTTACAAAGAGACCCAGTACTTC.

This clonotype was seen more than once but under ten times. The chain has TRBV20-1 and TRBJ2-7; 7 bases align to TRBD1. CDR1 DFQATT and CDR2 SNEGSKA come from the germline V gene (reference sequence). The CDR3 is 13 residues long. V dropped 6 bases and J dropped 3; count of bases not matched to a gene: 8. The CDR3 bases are TGCAGTGCGATGGGACAGTCCTACTACGAGCAGTACTTC. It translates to CSAMGQSYYEQYF.

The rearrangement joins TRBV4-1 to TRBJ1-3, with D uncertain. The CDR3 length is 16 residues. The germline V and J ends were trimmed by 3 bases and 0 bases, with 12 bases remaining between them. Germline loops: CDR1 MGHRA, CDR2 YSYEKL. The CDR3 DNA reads TGCGCCAGCAGCCAGAGGACGGCGGACTCTGGAAACACCATATATTTT. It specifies CASSQRTADSGNTIYF.

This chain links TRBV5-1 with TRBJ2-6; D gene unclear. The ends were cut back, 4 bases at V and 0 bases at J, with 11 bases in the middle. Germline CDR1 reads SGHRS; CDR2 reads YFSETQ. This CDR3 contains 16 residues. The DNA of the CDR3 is TGCGCCAGCAGCGTTGTTTCTCTCTCTGGGGCCAACGTCCTGACTTTC. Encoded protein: CASSVVSLSGANVLTF. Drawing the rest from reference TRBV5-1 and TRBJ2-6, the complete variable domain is KAGVTQTPRYLIKTRGQQVTLSCSPISGHRSVSWYQQTPGQGLQFLFEYFSETQRNKGNFPGRFSGRQFSNSRSEMNVSTLELGDSALYLCASSVVSLSGANVLTFGAGSRLTVL.

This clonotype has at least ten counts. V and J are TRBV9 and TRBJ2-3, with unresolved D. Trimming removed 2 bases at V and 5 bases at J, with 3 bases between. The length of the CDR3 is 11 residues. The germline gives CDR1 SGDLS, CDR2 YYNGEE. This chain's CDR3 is CASSVQDTQYF. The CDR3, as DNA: TGTGCCAGCAGCGTCCAAGATACGCAGTATTTT. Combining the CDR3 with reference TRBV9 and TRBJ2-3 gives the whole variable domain DSGVTQTPKHLITATGQRVTLRCSPRSGDLSVYWYQQSLDQGLQFLIQYYNGEERAKGNILERFSAQQFPDLHSELNLSSLELGDSALYFCASSVQDTQYFGPGTRLTVL.

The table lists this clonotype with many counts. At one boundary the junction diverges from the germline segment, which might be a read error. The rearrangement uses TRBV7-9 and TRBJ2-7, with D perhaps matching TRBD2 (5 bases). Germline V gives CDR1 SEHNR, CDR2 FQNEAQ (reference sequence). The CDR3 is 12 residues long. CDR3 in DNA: TGCGCCAGCAGCTTGGAGGTAGGCGAGCAGTACTTC. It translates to CASSLEVGEQYF.

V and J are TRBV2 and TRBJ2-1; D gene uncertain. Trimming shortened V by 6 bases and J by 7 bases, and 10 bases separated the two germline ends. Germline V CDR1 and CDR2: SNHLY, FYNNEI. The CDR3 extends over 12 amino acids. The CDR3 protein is CASRGPRNEQFF. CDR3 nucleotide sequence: TGTGCCAGCAGGGGCCCTCGGAATGAGCAGTTCTTC.

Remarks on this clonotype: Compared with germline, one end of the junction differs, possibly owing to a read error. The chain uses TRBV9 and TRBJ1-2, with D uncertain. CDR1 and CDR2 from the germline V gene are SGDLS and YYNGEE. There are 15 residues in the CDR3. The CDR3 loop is CANSVKAAANYGYTF. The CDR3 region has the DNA TGTGCCAACAGCGTAAAGGCCGCCGCTAACTATGGCTACACCTTC.

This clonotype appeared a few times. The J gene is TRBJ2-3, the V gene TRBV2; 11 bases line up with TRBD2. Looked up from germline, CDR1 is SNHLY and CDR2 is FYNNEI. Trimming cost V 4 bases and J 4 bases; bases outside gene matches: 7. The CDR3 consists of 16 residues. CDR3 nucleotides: TGTGCCAGCAGTGGCGGCCTAGCGGGAGGCTCAGATACGCAGTATTTT. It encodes CASSGGLAGGSDTQYF.